This T cell receptor beta chain appears in the sequencing data of a study of cytomegalovirus exposure and HLA in healthy donors. TCRdb keeps only in-frame clones here, not all; method: immunoSEQ multiplex PCR. The sample has approximately 300,000 clones, approximately 90% seen once. The sequencing input was PBMCs. The TCR sequence derives from a woman aged 18-35 years in good health and CMV-seronegative.

The CDR3 here is CAISVGRGTDTQYF. The DNA of the CDR3 is TGTGCCATCAGTGTCGGGAGGGGCACAGATACGCAGTATTTT. V and J are TRBV10-3 and TRBJ2-3, with TRBD2 matching over 8 bases. Germline CDR1 ENHRY, CDR2 SYGVKD. This CDR3 spans 14 amino acids. V lost 4 bases to trimming and J lost 1 base; unmatched junction nucleotides: 1.